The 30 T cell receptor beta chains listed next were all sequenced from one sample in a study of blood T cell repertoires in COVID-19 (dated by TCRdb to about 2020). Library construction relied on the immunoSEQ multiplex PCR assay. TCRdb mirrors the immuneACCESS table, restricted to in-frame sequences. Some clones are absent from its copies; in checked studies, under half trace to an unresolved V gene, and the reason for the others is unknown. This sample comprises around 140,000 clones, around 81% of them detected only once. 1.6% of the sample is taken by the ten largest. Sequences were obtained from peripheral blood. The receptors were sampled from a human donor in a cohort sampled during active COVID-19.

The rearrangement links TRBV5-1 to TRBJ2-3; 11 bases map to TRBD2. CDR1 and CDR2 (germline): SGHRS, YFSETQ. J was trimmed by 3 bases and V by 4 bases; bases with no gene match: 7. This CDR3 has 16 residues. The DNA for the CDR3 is TGCGCCAGCAGCCCACCGACTAGCGGGACGACAGATACGCAGTATTTT. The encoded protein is CASSPPTSGTTDTQYF.

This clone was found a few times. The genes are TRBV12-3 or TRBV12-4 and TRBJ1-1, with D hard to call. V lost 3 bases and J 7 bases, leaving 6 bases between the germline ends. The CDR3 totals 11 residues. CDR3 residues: CASSFRGEAFF. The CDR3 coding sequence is TGTGCCAGCAGTTTTCGGGGTGAAGCTTTCTTT.

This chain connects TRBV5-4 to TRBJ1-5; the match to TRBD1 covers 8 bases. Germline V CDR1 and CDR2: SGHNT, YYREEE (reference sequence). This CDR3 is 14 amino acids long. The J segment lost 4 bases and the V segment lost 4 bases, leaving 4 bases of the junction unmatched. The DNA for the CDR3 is TGTGCCAGCAGCAAGGACAGGGCAAATCAGCCCCAGCATTTT. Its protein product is CASSKDRANQPQHF. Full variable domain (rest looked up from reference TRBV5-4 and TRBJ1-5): ETGVTQSPTHLIKTRGQQVTLRCSSQSGHNTVSWYQQALGQGPQFIFQYYREEENGRGNFPPRFSGLQFPNYSSELNVNALELDDSALYLCASSKDRANQPQHFGDGTRLSIL.

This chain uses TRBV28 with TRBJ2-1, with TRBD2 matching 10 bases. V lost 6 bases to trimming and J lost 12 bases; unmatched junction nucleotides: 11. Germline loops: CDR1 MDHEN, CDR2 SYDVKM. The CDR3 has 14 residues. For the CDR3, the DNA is TGTGCCAGCAGAGCGGGAGGGTCACGTTCTGGGCAGTTCTTC. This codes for CASRAGGSRSGQFF. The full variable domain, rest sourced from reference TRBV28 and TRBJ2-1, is DVKVTQSSRYLVKRTGEKVFLECVQDMDHENMFWYRQDPGLGLRLIYFSYDVKMKEKGDIPEGYSVSREKKERFSLILESASTNQTSMYLCASRAGGSRSGQFFGPGTRLTVL.

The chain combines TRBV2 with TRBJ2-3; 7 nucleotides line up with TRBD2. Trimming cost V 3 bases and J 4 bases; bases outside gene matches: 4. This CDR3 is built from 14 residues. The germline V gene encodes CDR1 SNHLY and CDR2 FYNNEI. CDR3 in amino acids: CASSESGTSDTQYF. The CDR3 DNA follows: TGTGCCAGCAGTGAGAGCGGGACCTCAGATACGCAGTATTTT.

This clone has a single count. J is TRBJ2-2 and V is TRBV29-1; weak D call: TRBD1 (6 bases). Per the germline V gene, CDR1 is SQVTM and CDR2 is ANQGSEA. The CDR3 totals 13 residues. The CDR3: CSCIGGVTGELFF. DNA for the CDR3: TGCAGTTGTATAGGGGGAGTCACCGGGGAGCTGTTTTTT.

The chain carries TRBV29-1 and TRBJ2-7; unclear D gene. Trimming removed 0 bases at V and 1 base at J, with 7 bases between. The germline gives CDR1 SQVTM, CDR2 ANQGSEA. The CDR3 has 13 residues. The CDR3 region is CSVEDRASYEQYF. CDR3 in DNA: TGCAGCGTTGAAGATCGCGCGTCCTACGAGCAGTACTTC.

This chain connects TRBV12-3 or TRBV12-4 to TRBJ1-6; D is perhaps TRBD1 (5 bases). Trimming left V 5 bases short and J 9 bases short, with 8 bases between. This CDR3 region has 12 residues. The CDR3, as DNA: TGTGCCAGCAGTCAGCAGGGTTCACCCCTCCACTTT. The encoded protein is CASSQQGSPLHF.

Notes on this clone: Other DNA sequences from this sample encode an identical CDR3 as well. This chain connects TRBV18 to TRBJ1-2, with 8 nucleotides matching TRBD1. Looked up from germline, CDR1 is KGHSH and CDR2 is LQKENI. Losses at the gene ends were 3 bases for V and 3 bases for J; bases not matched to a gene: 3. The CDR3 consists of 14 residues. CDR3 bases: TGTGCCAGCTCACCGGGACAGGACCACTATGGCTACACCTTC. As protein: CASSPGQDHYGYTF.

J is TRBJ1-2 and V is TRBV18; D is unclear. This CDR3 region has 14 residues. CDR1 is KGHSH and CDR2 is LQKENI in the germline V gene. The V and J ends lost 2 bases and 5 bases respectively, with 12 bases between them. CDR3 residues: CASSPMEGGYGYTF. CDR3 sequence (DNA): TGTGCCAGCTCACCAATGGAAGGAGGGTATGGCTACACCTTC.

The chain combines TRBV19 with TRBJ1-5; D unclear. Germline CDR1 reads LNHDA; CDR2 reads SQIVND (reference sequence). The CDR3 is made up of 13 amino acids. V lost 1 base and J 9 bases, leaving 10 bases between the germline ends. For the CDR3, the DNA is TGTGCCAGTAGTATAGTCCTATCAAGGCCCCAGCATTTT. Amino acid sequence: CASSIVLSRPQHF.

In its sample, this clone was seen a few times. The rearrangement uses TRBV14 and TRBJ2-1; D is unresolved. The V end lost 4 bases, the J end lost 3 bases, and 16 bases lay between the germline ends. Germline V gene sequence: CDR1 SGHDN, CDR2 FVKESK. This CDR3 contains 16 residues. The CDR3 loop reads CASSPTFRGVYNEQFF. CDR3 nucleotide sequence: TGTGCCAGCAGCCCAACCTTTCGCGGCGTCTACAATGAGCAGTTCTTC.

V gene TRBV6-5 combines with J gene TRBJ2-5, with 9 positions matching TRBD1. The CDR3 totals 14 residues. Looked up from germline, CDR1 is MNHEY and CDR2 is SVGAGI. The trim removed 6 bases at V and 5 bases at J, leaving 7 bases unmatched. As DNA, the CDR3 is TGTGCCAGCAGGGCCCCACAGGGGGCGGAGACCCAGTACTTC. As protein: CASRAPQGAETQYF.

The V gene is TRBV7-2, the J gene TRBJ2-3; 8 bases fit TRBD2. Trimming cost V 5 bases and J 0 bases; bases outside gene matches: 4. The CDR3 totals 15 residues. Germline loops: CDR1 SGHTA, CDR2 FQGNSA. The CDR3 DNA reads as TGTGCCAGCAGCCCGGGGGGGGAGAGCACAGATACGCAGTATTTT. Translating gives CASSPGGESTDTQYF.

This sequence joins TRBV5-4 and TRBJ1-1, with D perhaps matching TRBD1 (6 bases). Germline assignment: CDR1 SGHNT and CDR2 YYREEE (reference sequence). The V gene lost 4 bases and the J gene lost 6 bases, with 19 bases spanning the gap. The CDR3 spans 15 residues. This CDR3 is CASSPSWGLTPEAFF. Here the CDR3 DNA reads TGTGCCAGCAGCCCCTCGTGGGGGCTAACGCCTGAAGCTTTCTTT.

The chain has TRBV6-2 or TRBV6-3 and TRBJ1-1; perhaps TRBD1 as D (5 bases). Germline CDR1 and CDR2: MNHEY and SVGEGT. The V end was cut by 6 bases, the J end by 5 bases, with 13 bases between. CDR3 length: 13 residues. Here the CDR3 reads CASSAFGGTEAFF. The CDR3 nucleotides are TGTGCCAGCAGCGCATTTGGGGGGACTGAAGCTTTCTTT.

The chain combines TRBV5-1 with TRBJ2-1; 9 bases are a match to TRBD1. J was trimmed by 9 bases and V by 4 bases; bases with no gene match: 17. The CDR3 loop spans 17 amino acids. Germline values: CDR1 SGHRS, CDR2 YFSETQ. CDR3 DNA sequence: TGCGCCAGCAGCCTGGTACCCTACGGGACAGGGCGAAGTGAGCAGTTCTTC. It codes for CASSLVPYGTGRSEQFF.

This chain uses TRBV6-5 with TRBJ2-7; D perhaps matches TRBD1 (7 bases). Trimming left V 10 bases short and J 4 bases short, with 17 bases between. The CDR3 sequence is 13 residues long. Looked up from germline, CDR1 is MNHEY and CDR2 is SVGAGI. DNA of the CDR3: TGTGCCACCCGACAGGGAGGACGGTACGAGCAGTACTTC. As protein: CATRQGGRYEQYF.

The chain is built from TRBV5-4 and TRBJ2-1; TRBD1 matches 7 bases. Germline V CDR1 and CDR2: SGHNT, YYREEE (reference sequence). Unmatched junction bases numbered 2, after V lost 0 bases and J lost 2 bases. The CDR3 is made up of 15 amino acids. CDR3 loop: CASSLVGTAYNEQFF. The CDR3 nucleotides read TGTGCCAGCAGCTTGGTCGGGACAGCCTACAATGAGCAGTTCTTC.

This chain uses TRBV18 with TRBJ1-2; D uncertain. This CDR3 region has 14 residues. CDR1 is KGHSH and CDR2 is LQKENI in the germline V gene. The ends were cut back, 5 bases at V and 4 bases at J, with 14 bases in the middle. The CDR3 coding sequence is TGTGCCAGCTCAAACTCTCAACAGAGCTATGGCTACACCTTC. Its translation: CASSNSQQSYGYTF.

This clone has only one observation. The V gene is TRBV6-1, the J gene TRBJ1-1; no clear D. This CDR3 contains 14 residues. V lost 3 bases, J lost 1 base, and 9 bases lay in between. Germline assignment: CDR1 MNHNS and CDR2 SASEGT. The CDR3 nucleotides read TGTGCCAGCAGTGATACCCGGAGGAACACTGAAGCTTTCTTT. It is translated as CASSDTRRNTEAFF.

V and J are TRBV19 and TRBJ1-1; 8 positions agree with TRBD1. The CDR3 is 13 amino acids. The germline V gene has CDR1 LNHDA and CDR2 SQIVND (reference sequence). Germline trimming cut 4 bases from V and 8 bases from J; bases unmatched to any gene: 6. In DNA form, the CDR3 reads TGTGCCAGTAGTACCATACAGGGGGGGGAAGCTTTCTTT. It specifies CASSTIQGGEAFF.

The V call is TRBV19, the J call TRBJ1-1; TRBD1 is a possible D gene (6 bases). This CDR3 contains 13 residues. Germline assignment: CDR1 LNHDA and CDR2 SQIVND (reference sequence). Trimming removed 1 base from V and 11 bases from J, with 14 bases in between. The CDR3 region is CASSIGGGGEAFF. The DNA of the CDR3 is TGTGCCAGTAGTATAGGGGGCGGGGGCGAGGCTTTCTTT.

CDR3 protein: CASKFVGGWAFF. Written as DNA, the CDR3 is TGTGCCAGCAAGTTTGTCGGGGGATGGGCTTTCTTT. The chain uses TRBV28 and TRBJ1-1; TRBD1 might be the D (5 bases). The CDR3 extends over 12 amino acids. Between the trimmed V and J ends, which lost 7 bases and 11 bases, there was a span of 17 bases. CDR1 MDHEN and CDR2 SYDVKM come from the germline V gene.

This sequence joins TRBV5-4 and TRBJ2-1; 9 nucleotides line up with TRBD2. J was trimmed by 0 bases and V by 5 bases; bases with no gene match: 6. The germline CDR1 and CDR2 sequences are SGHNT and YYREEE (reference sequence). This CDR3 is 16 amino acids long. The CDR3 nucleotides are TGTGCCAGCAGTACTCTAGCGGGGAGCTCCTACAATGAGCAGTTCTTC. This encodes CASSTLAGSSYNEQFF.

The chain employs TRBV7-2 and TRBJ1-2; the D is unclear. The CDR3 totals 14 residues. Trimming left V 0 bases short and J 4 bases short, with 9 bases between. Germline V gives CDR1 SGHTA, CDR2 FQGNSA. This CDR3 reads CASSLAGILYGYTF. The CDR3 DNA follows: TGTGCCAGCAGCTTAGCCGGGATCCTCTATGGCTACACCTTC.

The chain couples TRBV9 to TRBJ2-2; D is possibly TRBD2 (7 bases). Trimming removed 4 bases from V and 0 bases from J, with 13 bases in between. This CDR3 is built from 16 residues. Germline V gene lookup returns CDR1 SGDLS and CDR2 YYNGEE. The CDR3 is CASSRGAYPNTGELFF. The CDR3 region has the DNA TGTGCCAGCAGCCGGGGGGCCTACCCGAACACCGGGGAGCTGTTTTTT.

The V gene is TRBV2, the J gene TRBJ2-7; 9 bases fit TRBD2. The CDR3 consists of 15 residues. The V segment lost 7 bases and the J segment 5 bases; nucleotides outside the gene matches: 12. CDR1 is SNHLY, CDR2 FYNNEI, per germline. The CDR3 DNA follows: TGTGCCAGCACTGGAGAAGGGACTAGCTTACACGAGCAGTACTTC. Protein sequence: CASTGEGTSLHEQYF.

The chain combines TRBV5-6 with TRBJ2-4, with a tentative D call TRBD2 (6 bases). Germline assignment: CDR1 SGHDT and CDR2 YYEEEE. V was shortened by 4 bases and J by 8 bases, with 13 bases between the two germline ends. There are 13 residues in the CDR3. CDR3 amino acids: CASSPRPGDIQYF. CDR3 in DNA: TGTGCCAGCAGCCCGCGACCGGGGGACATTCAGTACTTC.

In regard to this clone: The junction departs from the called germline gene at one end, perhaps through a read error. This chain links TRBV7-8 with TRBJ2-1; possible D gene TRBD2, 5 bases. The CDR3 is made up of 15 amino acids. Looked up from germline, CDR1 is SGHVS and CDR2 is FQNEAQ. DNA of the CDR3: TGTGCCAGCACCTTAGCGTTTGCCGGGGACAATGAGCAGTTCTTC. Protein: CASTLAFAGDNEQFF.